The T cell receptor (beta chain) under discussion was sequenced for a study of shared clonotypes between healthy human individuals (TCRdb year 2020). For the study in its entirety: A couple of women and three men aged 18 to 49 years were included in the cohort. To estimate repertoire size and how much clonotypes are shared between individuals, the study performed deep sequencing of blood TCR repertoires from roughly five healthy adults. Leukapheresis yielded between about 0.85 and 10 billion PBMCs per donor. Different laboratories and diverse techniques were used to prepare libraries and sequence TCR repertoires, to increase sequencing depth and limit assay-specific biases. For each donor, three plates each were used for CD4 naive and CD4 memory, two plates were used for CD8 naive, and one plate was used for CD8 memory. General conclusions and limits of the study: The genetic and exposure-history diversity represented was limited by the small number of donors. Naive subsets generally had larger estimated clonotype richness than memory subsets did. Clonotypes shared by all four sorted-subset donors showed higher generation probabilities than non-shared clonotypes. Across a handful of donors, approximately 5% of naive CD4, approximately 3.6% of naive CD8, around 2.5% of memory CD4, and roughly 0.41% of memory CD8 clonotypes were shared. Sampling was restricted to blood, and TCR repertoires in tissue are likely to differ from TCR repertoires in blood. Based on pairwise subsampling, the degree of clonotype sharing among donors was expected to be affected by sequencing depth. Incomplete sequencing was indicated by rarefaction of sorted-subset datasets, despite the large sequencing depth.

A note on this clone: The antigen this receptor binds is unknown. Per-nucleotide qualities are absent, and no much larger clonotype sits a single base away.

Using the deep immunoSEQ assay, multiplex PCR amplified TCR CDR3 regions from genomic DNA. Genomic DNA extracted from each cell subset was distributed evenly over all wells of several immunoSEQ 96-well plates, and each plate served as one replicate. Each replicate PCR for sorted subsets received 200 ng genomic DNA, equal to 28,000 or so T cell genomes. Purified libraries were quantified with a Qubit 3.0 fluorometer, sized on a Bioanalyzer 2100, and re-quantified with the KAPA Library Quantification kit. Each immunoSEQ 96-well plate was sequenced on its own single-read 150-cycle Illumina NextSeq 550 flow cell. The authors' pipeline ran thus. The immunoSEQ output contained only junctional sequences without quality scores, so filtering could not match that applied to full-length reads. To assign V/J genes and CDR3, sequences were annotated using PyIR, a Python wrapper for IgBLAST v1.9, with IMGT germline references. Any read was removed if the V/J assignment was weak (E-value above 1e-6), the CDR3 was missing, or the read contained stop codons, out-of-frame junctions, or ambiguous translated residues. V3J clonotypes were defined as sequences sharing an identical inferred V gene, J gene, and CDR3 amino acid sequence. The percentage overlap between two repertoires was calculated by dividing the number of shared unique clonotypes by the size of the smaller repertoire. Repertoire richness was assessed with RTK rarefaction, the Chao1 estimator, and Recon v2.1 estimates of unobserved clonotypes. Generation probabilities for all TCRbeta clonotypes obtained by the gDNA method from a handful of donors were computed using OLGA. This is the immuneACCESS table as TCRdb keeps it, with only in-frame sequences that have V and J called. A part of the clones is gone; compared with another copy, unresolved V genes explain less than half, and the rest is unexplained. Clone size and the V and J calls come from that table; the DNA yielded D and trimming. This sample gives hundreds of thousands of clones in total; 95% to 98% of them show up just once. Around 0.058% of the sample belongs to the ten largest clones.

Sequences MDHEN (CDR1) and SYDVKM (CDR2) are obtained from the germline V gene. The cysteine opens and the phenylalanine closes a CDR3 of 16 amino acids. The only DNA kept is the CDR3, 48 bases in frame from the first base. The junction shows trimming of 4 bases on V and 2 bases on J, plus 14 bases between the germline ends. The donors were healthy, HIV-negative adults with no recently reported acute infections or vaccinations. Only Caucasian adults living in Nashville, Tennessee, USA were represented among the donors. Magnetic negative selection was used to enrich CD4+ T cells, after which naive cells were positively selected on CD45RA and the negative fraction became the memory subset. After blood collection by leukapheresis, PBMCs were isolated using Ficoll-Histopaque density gradient centrifugation and then cryopreserved in the vapor phase of liquid nitrogen. Analytical flow cytometry was used to check the purity and quantity of every magnetically sorted T cell population. Genomic DNA was isolated from every sorted fraction and measured by UV absorbance on a Nanodrop 2000c.

Sequenced input: naive CD4+ T cells sorted from blood. The cell subset or site label corresponds to: CD45RA+ positively selected. The receptor was derived from a woman aged 30 to 39 in good health. Recombination connected TRBV28 to TRBJ1-4; no confident D gene assignment can be made. The CDR3 region reads CASSSVPSDTNEKLFF. In nucleotide form, the sequence is TGTGCCAGCAGTTCGGTTCCGTCAGACACTAATGAAAAACTGTTTTTT.